The present entry profiles one TCR beta chain with its context. The antigen is undetermined. The source of the sample is a study of Graves' ophthalmopathy and Graves' hyperthyroidism. Researchers turned away patients with other autoimmune diseases, uncontrolled infections, pregnancy or lactation. Investigators amplified TCR beta CDR3 regions from RNA transcripts. In the first round, RT-PCR was carried out with HTBI primers, and a multiplex PCR formed the second round. TCRdb reprocessed the multiplex PCR reads with MiXCR, giving one entry per CDR3 protein. Seen here are about 39,000 distinct CDR3 sequences, 50% observed once, and the top ten hold 26%. Per germline, CDR1 SGHNT and CDR2 YYREEE (reference sequence). After removal of 4 bases from V and 7 bases from J, the junction contained 9 bases not matched to a gene. The CDR3 has 14 residues. Points from the study as a whole: Ophthalmopathy could be told apart from stable hyperthyroidism by a 13-signature model (about 88% sensitivity, around 84% specificity).

This clonotype was obtained from an adult woman with stable Graves' hyperthyroidism. Sequences were obtained from peripheral blood. The rearrangement joins TRBV5-4 to TRBJ1-2; 8 bases align to TRBD1. The CDR3 region is CASSLPGGASGYTF. The CDR3 DNA sequence: TGTGCCAGCAGCCTTCCAGGGGGCGCATCTGGCTACACCTTC.